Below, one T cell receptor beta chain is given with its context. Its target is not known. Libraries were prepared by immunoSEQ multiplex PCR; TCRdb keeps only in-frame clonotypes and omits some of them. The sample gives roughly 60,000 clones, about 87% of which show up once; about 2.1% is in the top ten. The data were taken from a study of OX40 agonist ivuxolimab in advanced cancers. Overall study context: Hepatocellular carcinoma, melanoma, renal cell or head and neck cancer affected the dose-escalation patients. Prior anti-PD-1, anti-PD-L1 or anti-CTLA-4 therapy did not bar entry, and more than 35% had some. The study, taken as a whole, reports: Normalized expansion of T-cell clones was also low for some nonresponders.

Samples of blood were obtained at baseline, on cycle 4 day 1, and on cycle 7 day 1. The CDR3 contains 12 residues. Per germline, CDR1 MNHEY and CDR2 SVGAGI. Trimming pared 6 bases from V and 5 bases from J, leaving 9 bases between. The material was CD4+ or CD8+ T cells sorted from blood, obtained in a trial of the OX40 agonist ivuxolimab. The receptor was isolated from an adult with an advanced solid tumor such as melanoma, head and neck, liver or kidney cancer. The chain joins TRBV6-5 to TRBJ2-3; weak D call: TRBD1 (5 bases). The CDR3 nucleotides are TGTGCCAGCAGCCGAAGGGGAGATACGCAGTATTTT. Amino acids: CASSRRGDTQYF.